This is a list of T cell receptor beta chains from one sample in a study of shared clonotypes between healthy human individuals. The method was immunoSEQ multiplex PCR; TCRdb's version includes in-frame clones alone and lacks a portion of them. The table includes over a million clones, approximately 76% detected once. Input material: memory CD4+ T cells sorted from blood. The receptors were gathered from a man between 18 and 29 years old in good health. The CDR3 runs from the conserved cysteine through the conserved F or W. The order of the fields is CDR3 DNA, CDR3 protein, D gene, clone size, V gene, J gene, CDR3 length. A D gene is named only where the DNA matches it firmly. Clone size, where shown, is once, few, many, or a class for clones that have expanded.

DNA: TGTGCCAGCAGCAATCAGGGGGTAGGGTCACCCCTCCACTTT; CDR3: CASSNQGVGSPLHF; D: TRBD1; size: few; V: TRBV28; J: TRBJ1-6; length: 14
DNA: TGTGCCACCAGCAGAGATTCGGCTAAAGATATCGAGCAGTTCTTC; CDR3: CATSRDSAKDIEQFF; D: NA; size: NA; V: TRBV15; J: TRBJ2-1; length: 15
DNA: TGTGCCACCAGCCCCCGAGCGGGCCGGGACGAGCAGTACTTC; CDR3: CATSPRAGRDEQYF; D: NA; size: once; V: TRBV15; J: TRBJ2-7; length: 14
DNA: TGTGCCAGCACTACGACAGTGCTCCAAGAGACCCAGTACTTC; CDR3: CASTTTVLQETQYF; D: NA; size: NA; V: TRBV6-1; J: TRBJ2-5; length: 14
DNA: TGTGCCAGCAGTTCTCAAGGGGACAGCTACGAGCAGTACTTC; CDR3: CASSSQGDSYEQYF; D: TRBD1; size: once; V: TRBV28; J: TRBJ2-7; length: 14
DNA: TGTGCCAGTAGTATAAGTTGGGACAGGAGCTATGGCTACACCTTC; CDR3: CASSISWDRSYGYTF; D: TRBD1; size: many; V: TRBV19; J: TRBJ1-2; length: 15
DNA: TGTGCCAGTAGTCGGGAGGGATTGGACTATGGCTACACCTTC; CDR3: CASSREGLDYGYTF; D: NA; size: NA; V: TRBV19; J: TRBJ1-2; length: 14
DNA: TGTGCCAGCAGCTTGGGCCCTACAGAGGGCGGCAATCAGCCCCAGCATTTT; CDR3: CASSLGPTEGGNQPQHF; D: NA; size: NA; V: TRBV5-4; J: TRBJ1-5; length: 17
DNA: TGTGCCAGCAGTTTGGGCAGGGGGCGTACCTATGGCTACACCTTC; CDR3: CASSLGRGRTYGYTF; D: TRBD1; size: NA; V: TRBV28; J: TRBJ1-2; length: 15
DNA: TGCGCCAGCAGTGCCTCAGGGCTGGAGGCCACTGAAGCTTTCTTT; CDR3: CASSASGLEATEAFF; D: NA; size: NA; V: TRBV10-1; J: TRBJ1-1; length: 15
DNA: TGTGCCAGCAGCTTAGATGGTAGTCATCGGATAGAAGAGACCCAGTACTTC; CDR3: CASSLDGSHRIEETQYF; D: NA; size: many; V: TRBV7-8; J: TRBJ2-5; length: 17
DNA: TGTGCCTGGGACAGGGGGCGGGCCTCCTCCACAGATACGCAGTATTTT; CDR3: CAWDRGRASSTDTQYF; D: TRBD1; size: NA; V: TRBV30; J: TRBJ2-3; length: 16
DNA: TGTGCCAGCGAAGCGGGGGCCCCATACAATGAGCAGTTCTTC; CDR3: CASEAGAPYNEQFF; D: TRBD2; size: NA; V: TRBV27; J: TRBJ2-1; length: 14
DNA: TGTGCCAGCAGCGACCGGAGGGGCTACACCTTC; CDR3: CASSDRRGYTF; D: NA; size: NA; V: TRBV28; J: TRBJ1-2; length: 11
DNA: TGTGCCAGCAGCGCCATAGAGTCAGATACGCAGTATTTT; CDR3: CASSAIESDTQYF; D: NA; size: NA; V: TRBV6-6; J: TRBJ2-3; length: 13
DNA: TGTGCCAGCAGCCCGGGGGGACAGAAGTCCACTGAAGCTTTCTTT; CDR3: CASSPGGQKSTEAFF; D: TRBD1; size: NA; V: TRBV5-4; J: TRBJ1-1; length: 15
DNA: TGTGCCAGCAGCCCCCGGACGGGGTCAAACACCGGGGAGCTGTTTTTT; CDR3: CASSPRTGSNTGELFF; D: NA; size: NA; V: TRBV9; J: TRBJ2-2; length: 16
DNA: TGCGCCAGCAGCTTGAGGACGGGGGGAGATCAGCCCCAGCATTTT; CDR3: CASSLRTGGDQPQHF; D: NA; size: NA; V: TRBV5-1; J: TRBJ1-5; length: 15
DNA: TGTGCCACCAGCCCAGGATGGGGGTTGGGATACGAGCAGTACTTC; CDR3: CATSPGWGLGYEQYF; D: NA; size: NA; V: TRBV15; J: TRBJ2-7; length: 15
DNA: TGTGCCAGCAGTGAATATCGGACGACCGACGGCGGGCAGTACTTC; CDR3: CASSEYRTTDGGQYF; D: NA; size: few; V: TRBV28; J: TRBJ2-7; length: 15
DNA: TGTGCCATCACGGCAGGCATTAACTATGGCTACACCTTC; CDR3: CAITAGINYGYTF; D: NA; size: NA; V: TRBV10-3; J: TRBJ1-2; length: 13
DNA: TGTGCCAGCAGTTTAGGGATCGGGGGGGCCTCCTACAATGAGCAGTTCTTC; CDR3: CASSLGIGGASYNEQFF; D: TRBD2; size: NA; V: TRBV28; J: TRBJ2-1; length: 17
DNA: TGTGCCAGCGGGGTAAAGACGGATCCTCCTACGAAGCAGTACTTC; CDR3: CASGVKTDPPTKQYF; D: NA; size: NA; V: TRBV5-5; J: TRBJ2-7; length: 15
DNA: TGTGCCAGCAGTGGTTACCAAGAGACCCAGTACTTC; CDR3: CASSGYQETQYF; D: NA; size: NA; V: TRBV28; J: TRBJ2-5; length: 12
DNA: TGTGCCAGCAGCCATGGACAGGGGATGGGATCACCCCTCCACTTT; CDR3: CASSHGQGMGSPLHF; D: TRBD1; size: NA; V: TRBV7-2; J: TRBJ1-6; length: 15
DNA: TGTGCCAGCAGTTCCGGACCCGCTCATGGCTACACCTTC; CDR3: CASSSGPAHGYTF; D: NA; size: NA; V: TRBV28; J: TRBJ1-2; length: 13
DNA: TGTGCCAGCAGCTCCGACGGGGGAGGCAATCAGCCCCAGCATTTT; CDR3: CASSSDGGGNQPQHF; D: NA; size: few; V: TRBV7-2; J: TRBJ1-5; length: 15
DNA: TGTGCCAGCAGCGAGATTCAGGCGCTAAGCACCTTC; CDR3: CASSEIQALSTF; D: NA; size: NA; V: TRBV2; J: TRBJ1-2; length: 12
DNA: TGTGCCAGCAGTGACGGTCATCACTCTGGGGCCAACGTCCTGACTTTC; CDR3: CASSDGHHSGANVLTF; D: NA; size: NA; V: TRBV6-4; J: TRBJ2-6; length: 16
DNA: TGTGCCAGCAGCTTAGTTTGGGAGCAGTTCTTC; CDR3: CASSLVWEQFF; D: NA; size: NA; V: TRBV7-2; J: TRBJ2-1; length: 11
DNA: TGTGCCAGCAGCGGACTTTTGACAGGAGGGCAAGAGACCCAGTACTTC; CDR3: CASSGLLTGGQETQYF; D: NA; size: NA; V: TRBV11-2; J: TRBJ2-5; length: 16
DNA: TGTGCCAGTAGTCCTCGACAGGGATCAGAGACCCAGTACTTC; CDR3: CASSPRQGSETQYF; D: TRBD1; size: NA; V: TRBV19; J: TRBJ2-5; length: 14
DNA: TGTGCCAGCAGACCTGGATCGGGTCAGCCCCAGCATTTT; CDR3: CASRPGSGQPQHF; D: NA; size: once; V: TRBV6-5; J: TRBJ1-5; length: 13
DNA: TGTGCCAGTAGTCGCCGGGACGGGACCTACGAGCAGTACTTC; CDR3: CASSRRDGTYEQYF; D: NA; size: NA; V: TRBV19; J: TRBJ2-7; length: 14
DNA: TGTGCCAGCAGCTTAGGCCCCACGCAGGCGGGGATTGGCTACACCTTC; CDR3: CASSLGPTQAGIGYTF; D: NA; size: NA; V: TRBV13; J: TRBJ1-2; length: 16
DNA: TGCGCCAGCAGCTTGACCGGTGTGAACACTGAAGCTTTCTTT; CDR3: CASSLTGVNTEAFF; D: NA; size: once; V: TRBV5-1; J: TRBJ1-1; length: 14
DNA: TGTGCCAGCAGCCCCGAATTTCCCGGGGAGCTGTTTTTT; CDR3: CASSPEFPGELFF; D: NA; size: NA; V: TRBV7-9; J: TRBJ2-2; length: 13
DNA: TGTGCCAGCAGTTGGGGTGGGTTAGATTCGAGCTCCTATAATTCACCCCTCCACTTT; CDR3: CASSWGGLDSSSYNSPLHF; D: NA; size: NA; V: TRBV27; J: TRBJ1-6; length: 19
DNA: TGCGCCAGCAGCTTGGCCGCGGGGGCGGAAGGCTACACCTTC; CDR3: CASSLAAGAEGYTF; D: NA; size: NA; V: TRBV5-1; J: TRBJ1-2; length: 14
DNA: TGTGCCAGCACCCCGGGAGGCTTAGCGGGAGCAACAGGTGAGCAGTTCTTC; CDR3: CASTPGGLAGATGEQFF; D: TRBD2; size: NA; V: TRBV5-6; J: TRBJ2-1; length: 17
DNA: TGTGCCAGCAGGGAGGGACTAGCCACCGGGGAGCTGTTTTTT; CDR3: CASREGLATGELFF; D: TRBD2; size: few; V: TRBV28; J: TRBJ2-2; length: 14
DNA: TGCAGCGTTTACATCCTGGCCGAGCAGTACTTC; CDR3: CSVYILAEQYF; D: NA; size: NA; V: TRBV29-1; J: TRBJ2-7; length: 11
DNA: TGTGCCAGCAGCCAGGGAAATTCACCCCTCCACTTT; CDR3: CASSQGNSPLHF; D: NA; size: NA; V: TRBV4-2; J: TRBJ1-6; length: 12
DNA: TGTGCCAGCAGCTTAAGGGCTAGCTTAGAGACCCAGTACTTC; CDR3: CASSLRASLETQYF; D: NA; size: NA; V: TRBV7-2; J: TRBJ2-5; length: 14
DNA: TGCAGCGCCCTAAAGGCCAGCTCCTACGAGCAGTACTTC; CDR3: CSALKASSYEQYF; D: NA; size: NA; V: TRBV29-1; J: TRBJ2-7; length: 13
DNA: TGTGCCAGCAGAAATCGTTGGAACACTGAAGCTTTCTTT; CDR3: CASRNRWNTEAFF; D: NA; size: many; V: TRBV2; J: TRBJ1-1; length: 13
DNA: TGTGCCAGCAGCTTAGGGGACCGAGCCTCAGAGACCCAGTACTTC; CDR3: CASSLGDRASETQYF; D: NA; size: NA; V: TRBV11-3; J: TRBJ2-5; length: 15
DNA: TGTGCCAGCAGGGGACAGGGAGCCTACGAGCAGTACTTC; CDR3: CASRGQGAYEQYF; D: TRBD1; size: NA; V: TRBV6-6; J: TRBJ2-7; length: 13
DNA: TGTGCCAGCAGTTCCGCCGGGACAGGGCCAGAGACCCAGTACTTC; CDR3: CASSSAGTGPETQYF; D: TRBD1; size: NA; V: TRBV28; J: TRBJ2-5; length: 15
DNA: TGCGCCAGCAGCCACACTCCGGGACAGCCAGAAGCTTTCTTT; CDR3: CASSHTPGQPEAFF; D: TRBD1; size: NA; V: TRBV4-3; J: TRBJ1-1; length: 14
DNA: TGTGCCAGCAGCGCTGGGACAGGGGCAACCGAGCAGTACTTC; CDR3: CASSAGTGATEQYF; D: TRBD1; size: NA; V: TRBV7-6; J: TRBJ2-7; length: 14
DNA: TGTGCCAGCAGTGTTAGCCGCAGCGAGCAGTACTTC; CDR3: CASSVSRSEQYF; D: NA; size: NA; V: TRBV6-1; J: TRBJ2-7; length: 12
DNA: TGTGCCAGCAGCTTTTCGGCCACAGGGAATCAGCCCCAGCATTTT; CDR3: CASSFSATGNQPQHF; D: NA; size: NA; V: TRBV7-2; J: TRBJ1-5; length: 15
DNA: TGTGCCAGCAGCCAAAGCTACAATGAGCAGTTCTTC; CDR3: CASSQSYNEQFF; D: NA; size: NA; V: TRBV6-1; J: TRBJ2-1; length: 12
DNA: TGCGCCAGCAGCCGTGACTCCGCCCAAGAGACCCAGTACTTC; CDR3: CASSRDSAQETQYF; D: NA; size: NA; V: TRBV5-1; J: TRBJ2-5; length: 14
DNA: TGTGCCAGTAGACAGACAGGGTTGAATTCACCCCTCCACTTT; CDR3: CASRQTGLNSPLHF; D: TRBD1; size: NA; V: TRBV19; J: TRBJ1-6; length: 14